This T cell receptor beta chain was identified during a study of shared clonotypes between healthy human individuals. Regarding the study as a whole: It was the non-shared clonotypes that had lower generation probabilities than clonotypes shared by all four donors.

In this sample, this clone turned up many times. What it binds is unknown. Germline V gene sequence: CDR1 SNHLY, CDR2 FYNNEI. Trimming took off 8 bases at V and 6 bases at J, with 13 bases between the two ends. The CDR3 totals 12 residues. Genomic DNA of every subset was divided equally among multiple immunoSEQ plates. Using immunoSEQ multiplex PCR, the repertoire was profiled, and TCRdb retains in-frame clones only, with some absent. The sample lists under 850,000 clones, about two thirds occurring once. The TCR sequence derives from a woman aged 25 to 39 in good health. The gene calls are TRBV2 and TRBJ1-2; weak D call: TRBD1 (6 bases). The sequenced sample consisted of memory CD4+ T cells sorted from blood. Subset reported: CD45RA-negative fraction. The CDR3 sequence is CASEGQFNGYTF. DNA for the CDR3: TGTGCCAGCGAAGGACAGTTCAATGGCTACACCTTC.